These T cell receptor beta chains were read from a single sample in a study of shared T cell receptors in the human thymus. Profiled with immunoSEQ multiplex PCR; TCRdb holds only in-frame clones, not every one. This sample has over 350,000 clones; 95% occur once, and the top ten carry about 0.02%. The source material was thymocytes. The receptors stem from a human donor. Each CDR3 is given with its conserved first and last residue. A D gene is named only where the DNA matches it firmly. Expanded clones are given a class, and other clones once, few, many or no size at all.

clone_size: once
j_call: TRBJ1-5
v_call: TRBV18
d_call: TRBD1
cdr3_aa: CASSPEHQWTGSEGNQPQHF
cdr3_nt: TGTGCCAGCTCACCCGAGCACCAATGGACAGGGTCTGAAGGCAATCAGCCCCAGCATTTT

clone_size: -
j_call: TRBJ2-1
v_call: TRBV7-2
d_call: -
cdr3_aa: CASRRSANSYNEQFF
cdr3_nt: TGTGCCAGCAGACGCAGTGCCAATTCCTACAATGAGCAGTTCTTC

clone_size: -
j_call: TRBJ1-5
v_call: TRBV5-6
d_call: -
cdr3_aa: CASSLAGGPQPQHF
cdr3_nt: TGTGCCAGCAGCTTGGCGGGGGGGCCTCAGCCCCAGCATTTT

clone_size: once
j_call: TRBJ2-7
v_call: TRBV9
d_call: TRBD2
cdr3_aa: CASSGHHISGRSEQYF
cdr3_nt: TGTGCCAGCAGCGGCCACCACATTAGCGGGAGAAGCGAGCAGTACTTC

clone_size: -
j_call: TRBJ1-1
v_call: TRBV6-1
d_call: TRBD1
cdr3_aa: CASTFGQGTTIEAFF
cdr3_nt: TGTGCCAGCACCTTCGGACAGGGGACCACTATTGAAGCTTTCTTT

clone_size: -
j_call: TRBJ2-2
v_call: TRBV19
d_call: -
cdr3_aa: CASSIDPTGELFF
cdr3_nt: TGTGCCAGTAGTATAGACCCCACCGGGGAGCTGTTTTTT

clone_size: -
j_call: TRBJ1-1
v_call: TRBV5-8
d_call: -
cdr3_aa: CASSPPWGEGNTEAFF
cdr3_nt: TGTGCCAGCAGCCCGCCGTGGGGGGAGGGCAACACTGAAGCTTTCTTT

clone_size: -
j_call: TRBJ2-1
v_call: TRBV9
d_call: TRBD2
cdr3_aa: CASSTGTSGANEQFF
cdr3_nt: TGTGCCAGCAGCACCGGGACTAGCGGGGCCAATGAGCAGTTCTTC

clone_size: once
j_call: TRBJ2-1
v_call: TRBV15
d_call: TRBD2
cdr3_aa: CATSRDGLAGVRGEQFF
cdr3_nt: TGTGCCACCAGCAGAGACGGGCTAGCGGGAGTCAGGGGTGAGCAGTTCTTC

clone_size: -
j_call: TRBJ2-2
v_call: TRBV27
d_call: -
cdr3_aa: CATTGVGGTGELFF
cdr3_nt: TGTGCCACCACGGGGGTTGGCGGCACCGGGGAGCTGTTTTTT

clone_size: -
j_call: TRBJ2-1
v_call: TRBV30
d_call: -
cdr3_aa: CAWSVLGEQFF
cdr3_nt: TGTGCCTGGAGTGTACTTGGTGAGCAGTTCTTC

clone_size: -
j_call: TRBJ2-1
v_call: TRBV10-3
d_call: TRBD1
cdr3_aa: CAISSGTGGPEQFF
cdr3_nt: TGTGCCATCAGCTCCGGGACAGGGGGACCAGAGCAGTTCTTC

clone_size: -
j_call: TRBJ2-3
v_call: TRBV10-1
d_call: -
cdr3_aa: CASSDPREYTDTQYF
cdr3_nt: TGCGCCAGCAGTGACCCCCGGGAATACACAGATACGCAGTATTTT

clone_size: -
j_call: TRBJ1-6
v_call: TRBV27
d_call: -
cdr3_aa: CASSKLPRDAWTNNSPLHF
cdr3_nt: TGTGCCAGCAGCAAGTTGCCGCGGGACGCATGGACCAATAATTCACCCCTCCACTTT

clone_size: -
j_call: TRBJ1-2
v_call: TRBV30
d_call: -
cdr3_aa: CAWRKPGTNYGYTF
cdr3_nt: TGTGCCTGGAGAAAGCCAGGCACTAACTATGGCTACACCTTC

clone_size: -
j_call: TRBJ2-7
v_call: TRBV4-2
d_call: -
cdr3_aa: CASSQDPTGTSYEQYF
cdr3_nt: TGTGCCAGCAGCCAAGACCCGACCGGGACTTCATACGAGCAGTACTTC

clone_size: -
j_call: TRBJ2-2
v_call: TRBV5-8
d_call: -
cdr3_aa: CASSFNRALTGELFF
cdr3_nt: TGTGCCAGCAGCTTTAACAGGGCCTTGACCGGGGAGCTGTTTTTT

clone_size: -
j_call: TRBJ1-1
v_call: TRBV14
d_call: TRBD1
cdr3_aa: CASSHPIQGKGTEAFF
cdr3_nt: TGTGCCAGCAGCCACCCAATACAGGGGAAGGGAACTGAAGCTTTCTTT

clone_size: -
j_call: TRBJ2-4
v_call: TRBV5-5
d_call: -
cdr3_aa: CASSLGAGDAGRNIQYF
cdr3_nt: TGTGCCAGCAGCTTGGGTGCAGGGGATGCGGGAAGAAACATTCAGTACTTC

clone_size: -
j_call: TRBJ1-4
v_call: TRBV27
d_call: -
cdr3_aa: CASSPNGTEPATNEKLFF
cdr3_nt: TGTGCCAGCAGTCCAAACGGGACGGAACCTGCAACTAATGAAAAACTGTTTTTT

clone_size: -
j_call: TRBJ1-1
v_call: TRBV28
d_call: -
cdr3_aa: CASSCTGRTEAFF
cdr3_nt: TGTGCCAGCAGTTGCACAGGGCGGACTGAAGCTTTCTTT

clone_size: -
j_call: TRBJ2-7
v_call: TRBV27
d_call: -
cdr3_aa: CASSFGGIYEQYF
cdr3_nt: TGTGCCAGCAGTTTTGGGGGGATCTACGAGCAGTACTTC